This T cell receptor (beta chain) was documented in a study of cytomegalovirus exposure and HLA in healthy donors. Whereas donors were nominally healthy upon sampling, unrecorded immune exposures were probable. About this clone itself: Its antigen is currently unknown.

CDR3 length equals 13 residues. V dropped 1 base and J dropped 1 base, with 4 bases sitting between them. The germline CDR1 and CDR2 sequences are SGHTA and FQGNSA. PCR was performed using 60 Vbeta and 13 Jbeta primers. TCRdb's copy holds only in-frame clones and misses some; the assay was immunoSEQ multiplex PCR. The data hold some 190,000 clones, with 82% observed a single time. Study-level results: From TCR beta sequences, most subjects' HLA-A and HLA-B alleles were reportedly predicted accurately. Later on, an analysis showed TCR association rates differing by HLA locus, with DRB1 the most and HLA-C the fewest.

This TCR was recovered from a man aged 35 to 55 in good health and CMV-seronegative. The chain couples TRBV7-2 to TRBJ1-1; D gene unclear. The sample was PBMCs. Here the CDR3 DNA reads TGTGCCAGCAGCTTAGTTCGGAACACTGAAGCTTTCTTT. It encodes CASSLVRNTEAFF.